This TCR beta chain appears in the sequencing data of a study of T cells in Graves' hyperthyroidism and ophthalmopathy. The study's findings and limits: Among thyroid clonotypes expanded above 0.001, most also appeared in blood.

Researchers amplified the TCR beta CDR3 regions from RNA transcripts. Carried out on the TCR CDR3, a first-round RT-PCR used the HTBI primer set. From the multiplex PCR reads, TCRdb called clonotypes with MiXCR, one entry per CDR3 protein. The repertoire has roughly 570,000 distinct CDR3 sequences, 46% of them found once; the top ten carry about 7.8%. In germline, CDR1 is DFQATT, CDR2 SNEGSKA (reference sequence). Trimming removed 8 bases at V and 4 bases at J, with 17 bases between. The CDR3 has 13 residues. This clonotype was observed many times. Its antigen is currently unknown. Hyperthyroidism, newly diagnosed and lasting under 2 months, affected patients aged 18 to 65.

The chain employs TRBV20-1 and TRBJ1-2; D perhaps matches TRBD1 (5 bases). The material sequenced was peripheral blood or thyroid tissue (not recorded which). The TCR sequence derives from a woman under 30 with Graves' hyperthyroidism. The CDR3 DNA reads TGCAGTACCATCGTGAGTGGGGGCTATGGCTACACCTTC. It codes for CSTIVSGGYGYTF.